The sequence of this T cell receptor beta chain was determined in a study of technical replicates of blood from several donors. This clone came up a few times. The CDR3 sequence is 15 residues long. The germline V gene has CDR1 MNHEY and CDR2 SVGAGI. V was clipped by 4 bases and J by 5 bases; unmatched bases: 10. The method was immunoSEQ multiplex PCR; TCRdb's version includes in-frame clones alone and lacks a portion of them. Here the sample spans some 91,000 clones, approximately 96% being singletons. The genes are TRBV6-5 and TRBJ1-1, with TRBD1 matching over 7 bases. Material: T cells isolated from PBMCs. The clonotype was recovered from a human donor in good health. The CDR3 coding sequence is TGTGCCAGCAGTTTCCACACTTCAGGGGGAACTGAAGCTTTCTTT. Amino acid sequence: CASSFHTSGGTEAFF.